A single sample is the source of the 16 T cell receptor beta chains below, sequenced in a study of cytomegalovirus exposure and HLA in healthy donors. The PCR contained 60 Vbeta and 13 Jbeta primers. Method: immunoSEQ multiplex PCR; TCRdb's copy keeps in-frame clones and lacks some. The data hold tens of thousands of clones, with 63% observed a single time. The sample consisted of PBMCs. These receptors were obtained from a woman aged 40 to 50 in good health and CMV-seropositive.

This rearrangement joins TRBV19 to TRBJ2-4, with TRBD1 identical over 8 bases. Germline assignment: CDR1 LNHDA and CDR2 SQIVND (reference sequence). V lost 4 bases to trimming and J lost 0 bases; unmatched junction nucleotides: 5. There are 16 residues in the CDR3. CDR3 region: CASSTGQALAKNIQYF. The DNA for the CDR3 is TGTGCCAGTAGTACGGGACAGGCACTAGCCAAAAACATTCAGTACTTC.

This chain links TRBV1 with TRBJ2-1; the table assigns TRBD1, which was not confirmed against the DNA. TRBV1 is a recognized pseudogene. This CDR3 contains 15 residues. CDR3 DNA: TGCACCAGCAGCCACACTACAGGGGACAGCGGGCCTCAGTTCTTC. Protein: CTSSHTTGDSGPQFF.

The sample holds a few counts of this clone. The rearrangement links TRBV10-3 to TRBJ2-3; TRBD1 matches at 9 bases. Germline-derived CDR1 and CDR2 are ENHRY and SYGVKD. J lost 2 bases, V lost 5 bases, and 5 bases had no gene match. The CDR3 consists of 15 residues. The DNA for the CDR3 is TGTGCCATCAGTCCGGGACAGGGACCCACAGATACGCAGTATTTT. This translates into CAISPGQGPTDTQYF.

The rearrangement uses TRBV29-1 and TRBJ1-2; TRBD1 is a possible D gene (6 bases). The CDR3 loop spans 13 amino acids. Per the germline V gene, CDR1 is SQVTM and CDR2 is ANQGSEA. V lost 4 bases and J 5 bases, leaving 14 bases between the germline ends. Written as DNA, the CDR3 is TGCAGCGTTGTAGAAGCAGGGGTTTATGGCTACACCTTC. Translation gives CSVVEAGVYGYTF.

The CDR3 reads CASSLRQGGYLYGYTF. The DNA of the CDR3 is TGTGCCAGCAGCTTGCGACAGGGGGGCTACCTCTATGGCTACACCTTC. The chain recombines TRBV5-6 with TRBJ1-2; 9 nucleotides agree with TRBD1. This CDR3 region has 16 residues. With V trimmed by 1 base and J by 4 bases, 8 bases remained unmatched. Germline lookup yields CDR1 SGHDT and CDR2 YYEEEE. Supplemented by reference TRBV5-6 and TRBJ1-2, the full variable domain reads DAGVTQSPTHLIKTRGQQVTLRCSPKSGHDTVSWYQQALGQGPQFIFQYYEEEERQRGNFPDRFSGHQFPNYSSELNVNALLLGDSALYLCASSLRQGGYLYGYTFGSGTRLTVV.

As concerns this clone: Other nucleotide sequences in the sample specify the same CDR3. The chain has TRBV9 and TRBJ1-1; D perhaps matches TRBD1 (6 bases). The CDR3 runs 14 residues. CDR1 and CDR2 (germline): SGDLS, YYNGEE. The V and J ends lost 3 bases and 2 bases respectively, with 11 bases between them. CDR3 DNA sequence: TGTGCCAGCAGCGCAAGGACAGCCAACACTGAAGCTTTCTTT. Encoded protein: CASSARTANTEAFF.

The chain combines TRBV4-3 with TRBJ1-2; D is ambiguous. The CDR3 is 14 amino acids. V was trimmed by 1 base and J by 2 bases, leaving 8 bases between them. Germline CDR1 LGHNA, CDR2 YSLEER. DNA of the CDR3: TGCGCCAGCAGCCAAGTTCCGGTAAACTATGGCTACACCTTC. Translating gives CASSQVPVNYGYTF.

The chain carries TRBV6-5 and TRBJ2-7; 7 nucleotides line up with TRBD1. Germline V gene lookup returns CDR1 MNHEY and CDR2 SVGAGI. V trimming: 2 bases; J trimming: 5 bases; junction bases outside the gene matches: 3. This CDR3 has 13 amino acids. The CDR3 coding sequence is TGTGCCAGCAGTTACCACGACAGGGACGAGCAGTACTTC. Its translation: CASSYHDRDEQYF.

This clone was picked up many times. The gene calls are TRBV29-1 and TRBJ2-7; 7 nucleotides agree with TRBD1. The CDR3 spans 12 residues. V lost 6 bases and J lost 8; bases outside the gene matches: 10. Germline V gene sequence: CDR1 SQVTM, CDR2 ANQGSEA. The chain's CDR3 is CSVLGDSNKQYF. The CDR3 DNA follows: TGCAGCGTCTTAGGGGACAGTAATAAGCAGTACTTC.

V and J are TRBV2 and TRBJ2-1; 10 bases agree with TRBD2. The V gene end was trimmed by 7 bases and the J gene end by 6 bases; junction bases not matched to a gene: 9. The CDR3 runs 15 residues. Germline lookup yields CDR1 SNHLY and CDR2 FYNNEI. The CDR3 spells CASIVLSGRGNEQFF. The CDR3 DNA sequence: TGTGCCAGCATCGTGCTCAGCGGGAGGGGCAATGAGCAGTTCTTC. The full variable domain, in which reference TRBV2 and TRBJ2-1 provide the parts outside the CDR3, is EPEVTQTPSHQVTQMGQEVILRCVPISNHLYFYWYRQILGQKVEFLVSFYNNEISEKSEIFDDQFSVERPDGSNFTLKIRSTKLEDSAMYFCASIVLSGRGNEQFFGPGTRLTVL.

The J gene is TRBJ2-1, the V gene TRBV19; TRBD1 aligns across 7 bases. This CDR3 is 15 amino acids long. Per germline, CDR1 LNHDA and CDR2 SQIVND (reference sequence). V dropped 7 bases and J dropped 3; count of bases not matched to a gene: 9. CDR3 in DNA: TGTGCCAGTACAACAGGGGTGAGTGGCTACAATGAGCAGTTCTTC. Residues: CASTTGVSGYNEQFF.

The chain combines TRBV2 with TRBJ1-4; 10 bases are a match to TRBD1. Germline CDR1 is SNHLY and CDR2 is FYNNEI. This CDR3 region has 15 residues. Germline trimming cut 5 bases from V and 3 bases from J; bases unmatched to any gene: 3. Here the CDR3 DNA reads TGTGCCAGCAGTTGGGACAGGGGTGCTAATGAAAAACTGTTTTTT. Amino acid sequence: CASSWDRGANEKLFF.

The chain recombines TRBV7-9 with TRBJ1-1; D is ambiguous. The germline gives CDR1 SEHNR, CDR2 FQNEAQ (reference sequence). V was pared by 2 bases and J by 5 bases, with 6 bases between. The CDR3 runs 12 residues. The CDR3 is CASSLSGTEAFF. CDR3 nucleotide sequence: TGTGCCAGCAGCTTATCCGGGACTGAAGCTTTCTTT.

The CDR3 DNA reads TGCGCCAGCAGCCAAGTGACAGGGCGAGGTCAGCCCCAGCATTTT. Amino acids: CASSQVTGRGQPQHF. The chain recombines TRBV4-1 with TRBJ1-5; 7 nucleotides agree with TRBD1. CDR1 is MGHRA and CDR2 is YSYEKL in the germline V gene. V dropped 1 base and J dropped 6; count of bases not matched to a gene: 6. The CDR3 consists of 15 residues.

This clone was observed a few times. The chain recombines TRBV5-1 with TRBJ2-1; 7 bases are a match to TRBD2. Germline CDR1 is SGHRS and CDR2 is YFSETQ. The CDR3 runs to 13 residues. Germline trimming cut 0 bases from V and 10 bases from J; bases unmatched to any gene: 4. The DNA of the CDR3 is TGCGCCAGCAGCTTGGGGGGGGAGGGGGAGCAGTTCTTC. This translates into CASSLGGEGEQFF.

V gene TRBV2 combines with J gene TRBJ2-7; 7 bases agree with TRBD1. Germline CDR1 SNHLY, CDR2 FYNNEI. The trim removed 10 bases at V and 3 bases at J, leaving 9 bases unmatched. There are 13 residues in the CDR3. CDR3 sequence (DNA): TGTGCCAACAAGGGGGCAGGGGGCTACGAGCAGTACTTC. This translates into CANKGAGGYEQYF.